Below, one T cell receptor (beta chain) is given with its context. The specificity of this receptor is unknown. No per-base quality is available; no much larger clone lies one base away. The record originates from a study of T cell responses to AZD1222 COVID-19 vaccine (dated by TCRdb to about 2021). With respect to the entire study: A total of just over 230 trial participants underwent TCR sequencing, of whom 207 had received two doses of AZD1222 and around 26 had received two doses of the MenACWY control vaccine. Trial participants were enrolled by age into 18-55, 56-69 and 70-plus year subgroups, with roughly 160, 29 and 62 TCR-sequenced participants respectively. Paper-wide results and their limitations: The 56-69-year group was small, and its depth increase did not reach significance, likely because of low power. Epitopes outside the regions mutated in the B.1.351 and B.1.1.7 variants were reportedly recognized by nearly half of the unique spike-specific TCRs. Spike-specific TCR breadth and depth rose significantly after two AZD1222 doses compared with day 0 and with MenACWY recipients. Conclusions about previously exposed vaccinees are limited, since just a handful of AZD1222 recipients were seropositive for SARS-CoV-2 at baseline. Because no day 14 peak-response samples were available, the repertoires could be characterized only after the peak T cell response. Vaccine-associated CD4 TCRs spanned the whole spike protein, with dominant responses in regions 160-218 and 743-854. Most participants were white British and females outnumbered males, and the authors suggested that clonal diversity may have been underestimated.

The germline V and J ends show losses of 2 bases and 0 bases respectively, and no gene match explains 4 bases of the junction. From the cysteine through the phenylalanine, the CDR3 covers 16 amino acids. Just the 48-base CDR3 DNA is kept, in frame starting at base 1. CDR1 MDHEN and CDR2 SYDVKM were looked up in the germline V gene. The CDR3 regions of human TCRbeta chains were analyzed by immunosequencing. The original pipeline was this. Repertoire TCRs were matched against a reference library of SARS-CoV-2-specific TCRs generated with the MIRA antigen-specificity platform. Breadth meant the fraction of unique TCRs that were SARS-CoV-2-associated, whereas depth meant the fraction of total T cells that were SARS-CoV-2-associated. Using the MIRA data, each spike-specific TCR was mapped to the spike region that the TCR reacts to and placed in a CD4 or CD8 class. Log10-transformed breadth and depth values were compared by one-way ANOVA with Sidak's multiple comparisons tests. TCRdb took this table from immuneACCESS and kept in-frame rearrangements with V and J called. Such tables lack part of the clones; where checked against another copy, unresolved V genes explain under half of the gap, and the rest is unexplained. Clonal size and the V and J genes are those of that table, whereas D and trimming came from the DNA. For this sample the table gives tens of thousands of clones, of which 70% to 90% were detected only once. 4.8% of the sample rests with the top ten.

The meaning of the sample's time point label: about 28 days (+/-7) after the second vaccine dose. In light of the paper, this sample's treatment or condition label describes: meningococcal conjugate vaccine given as trial control. The vaccinee samples were drawn from two UK trials, COV001 and COV002, one of which was a single-blind randomized controlled phase 2/3 trial testing AZD1222 (ChAdOx1 nCoV-19) in healthy adults. For TCRbeta chain sequencing, PBMC samples from trial participants were taken at day 0 and at day 28 after the second dose. This TCR was sampled from an adult who received the MenACWY meningococcal vaccine as a control. The chain uses TRBV28 and TRBJ2-7; 10 bases in the middle match TRBD1. The sequenced sample was peripheral blood, obtained 28 days after the second dose of the MenACWY control vaccine. This receptor has the CDR3 CASSLGGQGSSYEQYF. At the DNA level, the sequence is TGTGCCAGCAGTTTAGGGGGACAGGGGAGCTCCTACGAGCAGTACTTC.